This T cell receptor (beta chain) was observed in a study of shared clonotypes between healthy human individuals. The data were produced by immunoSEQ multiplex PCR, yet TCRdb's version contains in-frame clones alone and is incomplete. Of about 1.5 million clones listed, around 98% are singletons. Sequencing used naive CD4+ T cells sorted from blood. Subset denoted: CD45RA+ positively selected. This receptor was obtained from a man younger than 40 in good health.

The CDR3 DNA reads as TGTGCCAGCAGGTTCGGGGGGACAGCACCCTACGAGCAGTACTTC. Translating gives CASRFGGTAPYEQYF. V is TRBV28 and J is TRBJ2-7; perhaps D is TRBD1 or TRBD2 (7 bases each). Germline CDR1 is MDHEN and CDR2 is SYDVKM. The CDR3 contains 15 residues. V dropped 6 bases and J dropped 2 bases, with 17 bases sitting between them.